The 10 T cell receptor beta chains below were found in one sample sequenced in a study of blood T cell repertoires in COVID-19. Here immunoSEQ multiplex PCR was the method, and the copy in TCRdb shows in-frame clones only, minus some. Of about 25,000 clones listed, more than 65% were seen once; the top ten hold less than 65%. The sample taken for sequencing was peripheral blood. These receptors came from a man aged 45 to 65 with active or convalescent COVID-19.

The genes are TRBV5-1 and TRBJ2-2, with a possible D match to TRBD1 (5 bases). V lost 6 bases and J 3 bases, leaving 18 bases between the germline ends. Looked up from germline, CDR1 is SGHRS and CDR2 is YFSETQ. The CDR3 length is 16 residues. The CDR3 loop reads CASTPPQGWYTGELFF. Written as DNA, the CDR3 is TGCGCCAGCACCCCGCCCCAGGGTTGGTACACCGGGGAGCTGTTTTTT.

The chain carries TRBV10-3 and TRBJ2-1; D is unresolved. The germline V gene encodes CDR1 ENHRY and CDR2 SYGVKD. The CDR3 has 14 residues. The ends were cut back, 10 bases at V and 6 bases at J, with 19 bases in the middle. CDR3 nucleotide sequence: TGTGCCACACAAACGGGTTTTACGATCAATGAGCAGTTCTTC. It encodes CATQTGFTINEQFF.

Regarding this clone: One end of the junction fails to match germline, which may point to a read error. The rearrangement links TRBV7-6 to TRBJ2-3; 9 nucleotides align to TRBD2. Per germline, CDR1 SGHVS and CDR2 FNYEAQ. The CDR3 runs 15 residues. CDR3 residues: CVSSLLAGNTDTQYF. In nucleotides, the CDR3 is TGTGTCAGCAGCCTACTAGCGGGCAACACAGATACGCAGTATTTT.

CDR3 in amino acids: CASSPRTAHNSPLHF. DNA for the CDR3: TGTGCCAGCTCACCACGCACAGCCCATAATTCACCCCTCCACTTT. The V and J genes are TRBV18 and TRBJ1-6; no firm D call. Germline V gives CDR1 KGHSH, CDR2 LQKENI. There are 15 residues in the CDR3. V was shortened by 1 base and J by 5 bases, with 9 bases between the two germline ends.

The V gene is TRBV9, the J gene TRBJ2-7, with 7 bases identical to TRBD2. CDR1 is SGDLS and CDR2 is YYNGEE in the germline V gene. J gave up 6 bases and V 4 bases, and 7 bases lay outside the gene matches. The CDR3 is 13 residues long. This chain's CDR3 is CASSWGEGFEQYF. The CDR3 DNA is TGTGCCAGCAGCTGGGGGGAGGGGTTCGAGCAGTACTTC.

The chain links TRBV28 to TRBJ1-4; 9 bases are shared with TRBD1. Germline trimming cut 7 bases from V and 7 bases from J; bases unmatched to any gene: 10. Germline CDR1 MDHEN, CDR2 SYDVKM. The CDR3 loop spans 15 amino acids. CDR3 loop: CASKDLQGAFEKLFF. The CDR3 DNA sequence: TGTGCCAGCAAGGACTTACAGGGGGCTTTTGAAAAACTGTTTTTT.

The chain is built from TRBV3-1 (or the pseudogene TRBV3-2) and TRBJ2-7; 10 nucleotides align to TRBD2. After removal of 0 bases from V and 2 bases from J, the junction contained 1 base not matched to a gene. This CDR3 has 15 amino acids. Per germline, CDR1 LGHDT and CDR2 YNNKEL (reference sequence). This CDR3 reads CASSQELAGTYEQYF. The CDR3 coding sequence is TGTGCCAGCAGCCAAGAACTAGCGGGAACCTACGAGCAGTACTTC.

The chain carries TRBV6-5 and TRBJ2-3, with a weak D call TRBD1 (7 bases). Trimming pared 1 base from V and 0 bases from J, leaving 11 bases between. Germline-derived CDR1 and CDR2 are MNHEY and SVGAGI. The length of the CDR3 is 16 residues. The CDR3 loop is CASSYLQGTSTDTQYF. The CDR3 DNA sequence: TGTGCCAGCAGTTACTTACAGGGGACTAGCACAGATACGCAGTATTTT.

The V gene is TRBV11-1, the J gene TRBJ2-1; 12 bases are a match to TRBD2. CDR1 and CDR2 (germline): SGHAT, FQDESV (reference sequence). Losses at the gene ends were 5 bases for V and 11 bases for J; bases not matched to a gene: 4. The CDR3 consists of 13 residues. For the CDR3, the DNA is TGTGCCAGCAGCCCCGGACTAGCGGGAAAGCAGTTCTTC. Amino acids: CASSPGLAGKQFF.

The chain joins TRBV21-1 to TRBJ2-2; the table assigns TRBD2, which was not confirmed against the DNA. TRBV21-1 is a pseudogene locus. The CDR3 spans 16 residues. This CDR3 is CASSKRKERDTGELFF. As DNA, the CDR3 is TGTGCCAGCAGCAAAAGGAAGGAGAGGGACACCGGGGAGCTGTTTTTT.